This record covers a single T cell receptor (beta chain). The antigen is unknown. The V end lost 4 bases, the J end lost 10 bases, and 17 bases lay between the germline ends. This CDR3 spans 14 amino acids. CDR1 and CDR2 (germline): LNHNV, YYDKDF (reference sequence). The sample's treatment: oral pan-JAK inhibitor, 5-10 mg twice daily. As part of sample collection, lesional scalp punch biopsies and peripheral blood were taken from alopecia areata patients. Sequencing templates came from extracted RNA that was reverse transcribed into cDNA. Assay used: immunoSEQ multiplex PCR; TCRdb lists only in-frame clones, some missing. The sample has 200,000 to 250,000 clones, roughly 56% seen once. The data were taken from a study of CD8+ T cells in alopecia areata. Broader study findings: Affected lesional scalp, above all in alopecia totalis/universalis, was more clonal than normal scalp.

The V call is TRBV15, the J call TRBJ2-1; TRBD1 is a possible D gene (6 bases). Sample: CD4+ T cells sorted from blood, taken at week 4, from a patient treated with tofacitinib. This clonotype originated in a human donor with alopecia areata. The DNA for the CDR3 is TGTGCCACCAGCACTAGAAATACAGGGACGGAGCAGTTCTTC. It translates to CATSTRNTGTEQFF.